These 28 T cell receptor beta chains came from one sample sequenced in a study of regulatory T cells in long-lasting Graves disease. Sample time point: newly diagnosed GD, antithyroid drugs for less than 3 months. Extracted PBMC RNA gave rise to the TCR library. Arm-PCR of CDR3 regions and iRepertoire HTBI primers were the basis on which TCR beta libraries were built. TCRdb redid the calling of the multiplex PCR reads with MiXCR, one entry per CDR3 protein. The sample carries about 220,000 distinct CDR3 sequences, 15% to 20% recorded once. The input for sequencing was peripheral blood mononuclear cells (PBMCs), taken at new diagnosis, from a patient treated with antithyroid drugs. The receptors come from a female donor with Graves disease.

The rearrangement joins TRBV5-6 to TRBJ2-7; 15 nucleotides agree with TRBD2. Germline V gives CDR1 SGHDT, CDR2 YYEEEE. Losses at the gene ends were 4 bases for V and 4 bases for J; bases not matched to a gene: 15. The CDR3 consists of 19 residues. CDR3 sequence: CASSPVDWTSGRAGYEQYF. CDR3 in DNA: TGTGCCAGCAGCCCCGTCGATTGGACTAGCGGGAGGGCCGGGTACGAGCAGTACTTC.

The table lists this clonotype with many counts. This chain links TRBV14 with TRBJ2-5; 8 bases match TRBD2. The ends lost 4 bases at V and 5 bases at J; junction bases unmatched: 9. This CDR3 is built from 15 residues. CDR1 is SGHDN and CDR2 is FVKESK in the germline V gene. The CDR3 DNA reads TGTGCCAGCAGCCGAATCGGGACTAGTGGGGAGACCCAGTACTTC. This sequence encodes CASSRIGTSGETQYF.

In its sample, this clonotype was seen many times. J is TRBJ1-1 and V is TRBV20-1; 10 positions match TRBD1. Germline V gene lookup returns CDR1 DFQATT and CDR2 SNEGSKA (reference sequence). V gave up 2 bases and J gave up 5 bases; unmatched junction bases: 8. The CDR3 length is 15 residues. The CDR3 region has the DNA TGCAGTGCTAGACCGGGACAGGGGAGGAAGACTGAAGCTTTCTTT. It encodes CSARPGQGRKTEAFF.

In the case of this clonotype: Possible read error: a much larger clone is one base away. The V and J genes are TRBV7-2 and TRBJ1-2, with 10 bases lining up with TRBD1. Germline V CDR1 and CDR2: SGHTA, FQGNSA. This CDR3 region has 14 residues. CDR3 sequence: CAGSFSRTGGGYTF. CDR3 sequence (DNA): TGTGCCGGCAGCTTTAGTCGGACAGGGGGGGGCTACACCTTC.

This clonotype was found many times. The chain recombines TRBV29-1 with TRBJ2-7, with a possible D match to TRBD2 (5 bases). Trimming cost V 4 bases and J 3 bases, with 10 bases left between them. In germline, CDR1 is SQVTM, CDR2 ANQGSEA. CDR3 size: 12 residues. In nucleotides, the CDR3 is TGCAGCGTTGCGGACTCGTTCTACGAGCAGTACTTC. Translation gives CSVADSFYEQYF.

This clonotype was detected many times. The chain links TRBV28 to TRBJ1-2, with 11 positions matching TRBD1. The CDR3 has 15 residues. V shed 2 bases, J shed 8 bases, and the junction held 7 bases outside the gene matches. Germline-derived CDR1 and CDR2 are MDHEN and SYDVKM. The CDR3 coding sequence is TGTGCCAGCAGTTTAGCAGGACAGGGGGCGGGAGGCTACACCTTC. It specifies CASSLAGQGAGGYTF.

This clonotype has a count of ten or more. CDR3 in amino acids: CASSLDGSYEQYF. The CDR3 bases are TGTGCCAGCAGCTTAGACGGGTCCTACGAGCAGTACTTC. V gene TRBV7-2 combines with J gene TRBJ2-7; no clear D gene. The CDR3 length is 13 residues. Trimming removed 1 base at V and 1 base at J, with 5 bases between. CDR1 and CDR2 from the germline V gene are SGHTA and FQGNSA.

The chain recombines TRBV4-1 with TRBJ2-1; TRBD2 might be the D (5 bases). Trimming removed 0 bases at V and 2 bases at J, with 14 bases between. CDR1 and CDR2 from the germline V gene are MGHRA and YSYEKL. The CDR3 has 17 amino acids. The CDR3 DNA reads as TGCGCCAGCAGCCAAGATCTCAGCGTCGGGACCTACAATGAGCAGTTCTTC. Translation gives CASSQDLSVGTYNEQFF.

The chain carries TRBV6-5 and TRBJ2-3; TRBD2 matches at 8 bases. The CDR3 runs 15 residues. The J segment lost 1 base and the V segment lost 2 bases, leaving 2 bases of the junction unmatched. Looked up from germline, CDR1 is MNHEY and CDR2 is SVGAGI. The CDR3 region has the DNA TGTGCCAGCAGTTACCGGGAGGGGGGCACAGATACGCAGTATTTT. Encoded protein: CASSYREGGTDTQYF.

This clonotype was counted many times. The J gene is TRBJ2-7, the V gene TRBV11-1; tentatively, D is TRBD2 (5 bases). Looked up from germline, CDR1 is SGHAT and CDR2 is FQDESV (reference sequence). The CDR3 has 13 residues. Deletions cut 4 bases from V and 3 bases from J, with 10 bases between. CDR3 DNA: TGTGCCAGCAGCTCTGGACTGTTCTACGAGCAGTACTTC. It codes for CASSSGLFYEQYF.

This clonotype showed up many times. The V call is TRBV28, the J call TRBJ1-1; D is possibly TRBD1 (6 bases). The germline V gene encodes CDR1 MDHEN and CDR2 SYDVKM. The V and J ends lost 4 bases and 3 bases respectively, with 12 bases between them. CDR3 length: 14 amino acids. In DNA, the CDR3 is TGTGCCAGCAGTTCTCAGGGGAGGGACACTGAAGCTTTCTTT. Amino acid sequence: CASSSQGRDTEAFF.

V usage is TRBV10-3 and J usage is TRBJ1-2; possible D gene TRBD1, 6 bases. The CDR3 sequence is 17 residues long. Per germline, CDR1 ENHRY and CDR2 SYGVKD. The V and J ends lost 3 bases and 5 bases respectively, with 22 bases between them. CDR3 loop: CAISEGRGRPSRYGYTF. CDR3 nucleotides: TGTGCCATCAGTGAAGGCAGGGGAAGACCCAGTAGATATGGCTACACCTTC.

This clonotype was counted between two and nine times. The chain employs TRBV24-1 and TRBJ2-5; TRBD2 matches at 13 bases. V trimming: 3 bases; J trimming: 3 bases; junction bases outside the gene matches: 6. The CDR3 loop spans 17 amino acids. Germline V gives CDR1 KGHDR, CDR2 SFDVKD. This CDR3 is CATSDLGTSGTEETQYF. Written as DNA, the CDR3 is TGTGCCACCAGTGATCTTGGGACTAGCGGGACCGAAGAGACCCAGTACTTC.

This clonotype was detected ten times or more. The V call is TRBV12-3 or TRBV12-4, the J call TRBJ2-7; tentatively, D is TRBD1 (6 bases). The CDR3 runs to 14 residues. The ends were cut back, 3 bases at V and 4 bases at J, with 13 bases in the middle. CDR3 sequence reads: CASSFETGAYEQYF. In nucleotides, the CDR3 is TGTGCCAGCAGTTTCGAGACAGGAGCTTACGAGCAGTACTTC.

This clonotype appeared many times. This sequence joins TRBV20-1 and TRBJ2-1; TRBD1 matches 8 bases. The CDR3 covers 15 residues. J was trimmed by 8 bases and V by 6 bases; bases with no gene match: 15. CDR1 is DFQATT and CDR2 is SNEGSKA in the germline V gene (reference sequence). This CDR3 reads CSATPTGAFGDEQFF. In nucleotides, the CDR3 is TGCAGTGCGACTCCGACAGGGGCCTTTGGGGATGAGCAGTTCTTC.

This clonotype was seen ten or more times. The gene calls are TRBV6-5 and TRBJ2-6, with D unclear. From germline, CDR1 is MNHEY and CDR2 SVGAGI. The CDR3 consists of 18 residues. Deletions cut 2 bases from V and 4 bases from J, with 18 bases between. CDR3 in amino acids: CASSYVSASAPGANVLTF. CDR3 coding DNA: TGTGCCAGCAGTTACGTTTCTGCGTCGGCCCCCGGGGCCAACGTCCTGACTTTC.

The chain carries TRBV7-9 and TRBJ1-5; a weak D match, TRBD1 (5 bases). Germline V lookup: CDR1 SEHNR, CDR2 FQNEAQ (reference sequence). CDR3 size: 13 residues. V was trimmed by 2 bases and J by 7 bases, leaving 9 bases between them. The CDR3 sequence is CASSLQGEQPQHF. The CDR3 DNA is TGTGCCAGCAGCTTACAGGGCGAACAGCCCCAGCATTTT.

As to this clonotype: A far larger clone is one base from this, pointing to a likely read error. J is TRBJ2-4 and V is TRBV28; 14 bases map to TRBD2. From germline, CDR1 is MDHEN and CDR2 SYDVKM. The length of the CDR3 is 19 residues. The DNA of the CDR3 is TGTGCCAGCAGCTTAGCCCTGGGACTAGCGGGAGAGAACAAAAACATTCGGTACTTC. As protein: CASSLALGLAGENKNIRYF.

Remarks on this clonotype: A read error likely explains this, since a far larger clone differs by one base. The CDR3 DNA is TGCAGTGCGGGGGATAGAAGGGCGGGAGGGAAAGATACGCAGTATTTT. This translates into CSAGDRRAGGKDTQYF. The chain has TRBV20-1 and TRBJ2-7, with 9 bases matching TRBD2. The DNA end is more similar to TRBJ2-3, so the J call may be wrong. This CDR3 is built from 16 residues. Germline lookup yields CDR1 DFQATT and CDR2 SNEGSKA (reference sequence).

This clonotype was counted between two and nine times. The chain uses TRBV3-1 and TRBJ2-5; weak D call: TRBD2 (6 bases). CDR1 and CDR2 (germline): LGHDT, YNNKEL (reference sequence). V was pared by 1 base and J by 5 bases, with 11 bases between. The CDR3 is 14 residues long. The CDR3 DNA follows: TGTGCCAGCAGCCAAGCTTCCGCGGGGGAGACCCAGTACTTC. It encodes CASSQASAGETQYF.

This clonotype was observed at least ten times. The chain recombines TRBV3-1 with TRBJ2-3; no clear D. V lost 4 bases and J 0 bases, leaving 14 bases between the germline ends. Germline loops: CDR1 LGHDT, CDR2 YNNKEL (reference sequence). CDR3 length equals 16 residues. The CDR3 loop is CASSRLHSPSTDTQYF. The CDR3 nucleotides read TGTGCCAGCAGCCGACTCCACTCACCTAGCACAGATACGCAGTATTTT.

This clonotype was observed once. V and J are TRBV7-8 and TRBJ2-7; 11 bases align to TRBD1. This CDR3 region has 18 residues. J was trimmed by 3 bases and V by 5 bases; bases with no gene match: 15. In germline, CDR1 is SGHVS, CDR2 FQNEAQ. CDR3 region: CASSPRDFIGTGGYEQYF. The CDR3 DNA is TGTGCCAGCAGCCCGCGGGATTTTATAGGGACAGGGGGCTACGAGCAGTACTTC.

This clonotype has at least ten counts. This rearrangement joins TRBV10-1 to TRBJ2-1, with a tentative D call TRBD1 (6 bases). Germline CDR1 is WNHNN and CDR2 is SYGVQD (reference sequence). Trimming cost V 2 bases and J 5 bases, with 7 bases left between them. The CDR3 is made up of 13 amino acids. CDR3 region: CASSENRDNEQFF. In DNA form, the CDR3 reads TGCGCCAGCAGTGAGAACAGGGACAATGAGCAGTTCTTC.

There are many counts of this clonotype. The chain recombines TRBV5-8 with TRBJ2-4; 7 bases are a match to TRBD1. V lost 1 base to trimming and J lost 5 bases; unmatched junction nucleotides: 6. The CDR3 covers 15 residues. The germline CDR1 and CDR2 sequences are SGHTS and YDEGEE. Here the CDR3 DNA reads TGTGCCAGCAGCTTGTCCACAGGGGCGCAAAACATTCAGTACTTC. Translating it yields CASSLSTGAQNIQYF.

Points on this clonotype: A much more abundant neighbour one base away suggests this may be a read error. The V call is TRBV24-1, the J call TRBJ1-4, with 7 bases identical to TRBD1. CDR1 and CDR2 from the germline V gene are KGHDR and SFDVKD. The CDR3 is 12 residues long. CDR3 loop: CVTSQGDEKLFF. In DNA, the CDR3 is TGTGTCACCAGTCAGGGGGACGAAAAACTGTTTTTT.

This clonotype was recorded at least ten times. The chain combines TRBV7-9 with TRBJ2-7; D may be TRBD2 (6 bases). Germline CDR1 and CDR2: SEHNR and FQNEAQ (reference sequence). The CDR3 is 12 residues long. The ends were cut back, 2 bases at V and 12 bases at J, with 14 bases in the middle. The CDR3 DNA sequence: TGTGCCAGCAGCTTACCAGGCGGGGATACGTACTTC. This gives the protein CASSLPGGDTYF.

This clonotype was observed at least ten times. The rearrangement uses TRBV4-3 and TRBJ1-1; D uncertain. This CDR3 region has 15 residues. Germline CDR1 is LGHNA and CDR2 is YSLEER. Between the trimmed V and J ends, which lost 2 bases and 0 bases, there was a span of 10 bases. The CDR3 region is CASSQRAGMNTEAFF. The DNA of the CDR3 is TGCGCCAGCAGCCAAAGGGCGGGCATGAACACTGAAGCTTTCTTT.

This clonotype was seen many times. The chain couples TRBV29-1 to TRBJ2-1; 8 nucleotides align to TRBD2. Germline V gives CDR1 SQVTM, CDR2 ANQGSEA. The CDR3 covers 15 residues. J was trimmed by 4 bases and V by 3 bases; bases with no gene match: 8. The chain's CDR3 is CSVDFKLAVYNEQFF. CDR3 coding DNA: TGCAGCGTTGACTTTAAACTAGCGGTATACAATGAGCAGTTCTTC.